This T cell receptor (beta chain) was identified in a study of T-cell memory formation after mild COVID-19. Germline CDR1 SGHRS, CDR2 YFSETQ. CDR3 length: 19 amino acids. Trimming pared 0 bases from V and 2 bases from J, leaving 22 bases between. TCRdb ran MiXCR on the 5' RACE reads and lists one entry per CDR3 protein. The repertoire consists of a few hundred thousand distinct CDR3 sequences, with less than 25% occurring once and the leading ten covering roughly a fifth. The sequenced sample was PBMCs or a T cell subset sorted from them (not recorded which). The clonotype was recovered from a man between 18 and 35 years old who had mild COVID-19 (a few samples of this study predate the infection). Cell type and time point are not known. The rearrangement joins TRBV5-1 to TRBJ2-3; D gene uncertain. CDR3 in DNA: TGCGCCAGCAGCTTGGTCAAGGGTAGTGGTCCGGCAGACACAGATACGCAGTATTTT. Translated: CASSLVKGSGPADTDTQYF. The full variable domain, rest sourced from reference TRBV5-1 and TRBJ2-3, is KAGVTQTPRYLIKTRGQQVTLSCSPISGHRSVSWYQQTPGQGLQFLFEYFSETQRNKGNFPGRFSGRQFSNSRSEMNVSTLELGDSALYLCASSLVKGSGPADTDTQYFGPGTRLTVL.